The 15 T cell receptor beta chains reported below all come from one sample, sequenced in a study of CD8 T cells in Susac syndrome (dated by TCRdb to the late 2010s). Library generation was performed with the immunoSEQ multiplex PCR assay. RNA was extracted using the RNeasy kit, and roughly 0.5 to 1 microgram was reverse transcribed with random hexamers. The public reads were quality trimmed at Q25 with fastp and then assembled into clones with MiXCR by TCRdb, keeping productive beta chains. Each record represents a unique CDR3 protein, reported with the most common genes and DNA among its rows. The sample profile shows hundreds of thousands of distinct CDR3 sequences; 85% to 90% of them were found once. Together, the top ten hold under 0.15% of the sample. The sequenced sample consisted of CD8+ T cells from PBMCs. These receptors were taken from a human donor with multiple sclerosis.

This clonotype turned up a few times. The gene calls are TRBV6-1 and TRBJ2-7, with D uncertain. The V gene's germline CDR1 is MNHNS and CDR2 SASEGT. This CDR3 spans 13 amino acids. The V gene lost 1 base and the J gene lost 2 bases, with 6 bases spanning the gap. CDR3 sequence reads: CASSEGSTYEQYF. Written as DNA, the CDR3 is TGTGCCAGCAGTGAAGGTTCTACCTACGAGCAGTACTTC.

This clonotype was counted a single time. The CDR3 spells CASSPTRGAGDTQYF. The DNA of the CDR3 is TGTGCCAGCAGTCCGACAAGGGGGGCGGGAGATACGCAGTATTTT. The genes are TRBV27 and TRBJ2-3; D may match TRBD1 or TRBD2 (6 bases each). Germline V lookup: CDR1 MNHEY, CDR2 SMNVEV (reference sequence). V was clipped by 5 bases and J by 5 bases, with 17 bases between them. This CDR3 spans 15 amino acids.

Worth noting for this clonotype: An end of the junction differs from the germline gene, which may be a read error. The chain uses TRBV6-1 and TRBJ1-4; perhaps TRBD1 as D (6 bases). Germline V gene sequence: CDR1 MNHNS, CDR2 SASEGT. The CDR3 sequence is 15 residues long. CDR3 region: CASSDVDSDNEKLFF. CDR3 in DNA: TGTGCCAGCAGTGATGTGGACAGCGACAATGAAAAGCTGTTTTTT.

The chain has TRBV24-1 and TRBJ2-5, with TRBD1 as a possible D gene (6 bases). CDR3 size: 15 residues. The germline V and J ends were trimmed by 3 bases and 4 bases, with 14 bases remaining between them. Looked up from germline, CDR1 is KGHDR and CDR2 is SFDVKD. The CDR3 sequence is CATSDGAGAAETQYF. In DNA form, the CDR3 reads TGTGCCACCAGTGATGGGGCAGGGGCCGCAGAGACCCAGTACTTC.

This rearrangement joins TRBV12-3 or TRBV12-4 to TRBJ1-2; 7 bases align to TRBD1. J was trimmed by 5 bases and V by 2 bases; bases with no gene match: 11. The CDR3 sequence is 16 residues long. CDR3 loop: CASSLSTEGATYGYTF. The CDR3 DNA sequence: TGTGCCAGCAGTTTATCCACGGAGGGGGCGACGTATGGCTACACCTTC.

The chain couples TRBV11-2 to TRBJ1-1, with D possibly TRBD1 on 5 matching bases. Between the trimmed V and J ends, which lost 0 bases and 0 bases, there was a span of 8 bases. This CDR3 is 15 amino acids long. CDR1 is SGHAT, CDR2 FQNNGV, per germline. Here the CDR3 reads CASSLDDRMNTEAFF. Written as DNA, the CDR3 is TGTGCCAGCAGCTTAGATGACAGAATGAACACTGAAGCTTTCTTT.

J is TRBJ2-7 and V is TRBV2; no definite D call. V was shortened by 10 bases and J by 0 bases, with 13 bases between the two germline ends. In germline, CDR1 is SNHLY, CDR2 FYNNEI. This CDR3 is built from 13 residues. This CDR3 is CAIPTNNSYEQYF. CDR3 DNA sequence: TGTGCCATTCCCACTAATAACTCCTACGAGCAGTACTTC.

The gene calls are TRBV4-1 and TRBJ2-1; TRBD2 aligns across 8 bases. The junction had 10 bases not matched to a gene; V was cut back by 2 bases and J by 4 bases. The CDR3 runs 17 residues. CDR1 is MGHRA, CDR2 YSYEKL, per germline. CDR3 protein: CASSQMPPSGSYNEQFF. CDR3 coding DNA: TGCGCCAGCAGCCAAATGCCCCCGAGCGGGAGTTACAATGAGCAGTTCTTC.

V and J are TRBV5-5 and TRBJ2-1; D possibly corresponds to TRBD1 (6 bases). The CDR3 extends over 12 amino acids. V lost 7 bases, J lost 6 bases, and 11 bases lay in between. Germline V gives CDR1 SGHKS, CDR2 YYEKEE (reference sequence). The DNA of the CDR3 is TGTGCCAGCTTTACAGGGTTCAATGAGCAGTTCTTC. Residues: CASFTGFNEQFF. Filled out from reference TRBV5-5 and TRBJ2-1, the complete variable domain reads DAGVTQSPTHLIKTRGQQVTLRCSPISGHKSVSWYQQVLGQGPQFIFQYYEKEERGRGNFPDRFSARQFPNYSSELNVNALLLGDSALYLCASFTGFNEQFFGPGTRLTVL.

The V gene is TRBV24-1, the J gene TRBJ2-7; 7 bases match TRBD2. This CDR3 comprises 18 residues. Germline lookup yields CDR1 KGHDR and CDR2 SFDVKD. Trimming cost V 0 bases and J 6 bases; bases outside gene matches: 16. CDR3 coding DNA: TGTGCCACCAGTGATTTGGTGGGCCGGGAGGACCCGAGAGGCGAGCAGTACTTC. Protein sequence: CATSDLVGREDPRGEQYF.

This clonotype showed up just a few times. The chain employs TRBV28 and TRBJ2-3; D unresolved. Germline lookup yields CDR1 MDHEN and CDR2 SYDVKM. The germline V and J ends were trimmed by 2 bases and 0 bases, with 6 bases remaining between them. CDR3 length: 14 amino acids. The CDR3 sequence: CASSLDSSTDTQYF. The CDR3 nucleotides are TGTGCCAGCAGTTTAGATTCCAGCACAGATACGCAGTATTTT.

The chain has TRBV11-2 and TRBJ1-1; D is ambiguous. The CDR3 contains 14 residues. Trimming left V 3 bases short and J 1 base short, with 9 bases between. CDR1 and CDR2 (germline): SGHAT, FQNNGV. CDR3 sequence: CASSFGYANTEAFF. The CDR3 nucleotides read TGTGCCAGCAGCTTTGGGTATGCGAACACTGAAGCTTTCTTT.

The chain combines TRBV30 with TRBJ1-1, with D possibly TRBD1 on 5 matching bases. V was shortened by 1 base and J by 3 bases, with 15 bases between the two germline ends. The CDR3 is 15 amino acids. CDR1 and CDR2 from the germline V gene are GTSNPN and SVGIG (reference sequence). Here the CDR3 reads CAWSDWGLQDTEAFF. The CDR3 DNA sequence: TGTGCCTGGAGTGACTGGGGACTGCAAGACACTGAAGCTTTCTTT.

For this clonotype: Mismatch with germline at one junction end may stem from a read error. CDR3 loop: CASSSGLSSNEQFF. The DNA of the CDR3 is TGTGCCAGCAGCTCGGGACTTTCCTCCAATGAGCAGTTCTTC. The chain couples TRBV7-8 to TRBJ2-1; perhaps TRBD2 as D (6 bases). Per the germline V gene, CDR1 is SGHVS and CDR2 is FQNEAQ. The CDR3 covers 14 residues.

The chain combines TRBV15 with TRBJ2-4, with TRBD1 matching 9 bases. This CDR3 has 19 residues. Looked up from germline, CDR1 is LNHNV and CDR2 is YYDKDF (reference sequence). V was clipped by 0 bases and J by 6 bases; unmatched bases: 15. DNA for the CDR3: TGTGCCACCAGCAGAGATTTTGGTCGGGACAGGGTAGGACCAAACATTCAGTACTTC. Encoded protein: CATSRDFGRDRVGPNIQYF.